The TCR beta chain described here comes from a study of blood T cells in healthy people across ages. The study, taken as a whole, reports: Long-lived and aged donors differed, with more naive CD4+ cells and higher diversity in the long-lived. The CMV status of each donor remained undetermined, and this could have confounded shifts in expanded clonotypes.

Concerning this clonotype: Its cognate antigen is unknown.

The authors ran a second PCR of about 7 to 11 cycles using a sample-barcoded 5' primer and a J-beta primer mix. Every sample produced at least 3 million CDR3-containing paired-end reads. TCRdb used MiXCR to reprocess the 5' RACE reads, holding one entry per CDR3 protein. The sample lists around 790,000 distinct CDR3 sequences; 40% to 50% were seen once. From germline, CDR1 is SGHTA and CDR2 FQGNSA. This CDR3 has 14 residues. Trimming removed 2 bases at V and 3 bases at J, with 11 bases between. Total RNA was isolated from each sample in quantities of at least 6 micrograms. The rearrangement joins TRBV7-2 to TRBJ2-7; D is perhaps TRBD2 (6 bases). The receptor was isolated from a man in his 60s in good health. Sequencing was done on a sample of blood. The CDR3 DNA reads as TGTGCCAGCAGCTTATTTAGCGGATACTACGAGCAGTACTTC. Amino acid sequence: CASSLFSGYYEQYF.